This T cell receptor beta chain was identified during a study of T cells in Graves' hyperthyroidism and ophthalmopathy. Diagnostic decisions used clinical symptoms, serum thyroxine and TRAb, thyroid ultrasound and orbital computed tomography. The source material, RNA transcripts, was used to amplify TCR beta CDR3 regions. A first-round RT-PCR of the TCR CDR3 used the HTBI primer set. TCRdb fed the multiplex PCR reads into MiXCR, producing one record per CDR3 protein. The table has hundreds of thousands of distinct CDR3 sequences, 17% seen once. At least ten counts were recorded for this clonotype. Sequences were obtained from blood. This clonotype was obtained from a woman in her late teens or twenties with Graves' ophthalmopathy.

For the CDR3, the DNA is TGTGCCAGCAGTCCAAGACTAGCTCCTGGCAGACAAGAGACCCAGTACTTC. Encoded protein: CASSPRLAPGRQETQYF. The rearrangement uses TRBV27 and TRBJ2-5, with 7 bases identical to TRBD2. J gave up 2 bases and V 5 bases, and 14 bases lay outside the gene matches. This CDR3 spans 17 amino acids. From germline, CDR1 is MNHEY and CDR2 SMNVEV (reference sequence).